Below are 30 T cell receptor beta chains sequenced from a single sample in a study of blood T cell repertoires in COVID-19. The table came from immunoSEQ multiplex PCR; TCRdb's copy has only in-frame clones and leaves some out. The sample records approximately 160,000 clones, roughly 90% being singletons. What was sequenced was PBMCs or T cells enriched from blood (not recorded which). The receptors were gathered from a woman aged 45-60 years who had recovered from COVID-19.

The chain uses TRBV9 and TRBJ1-5, with 11 bases identical to TRBD1. The V and J ends lost 4 bases and 6 bases, in that order; junction bases with no gene match: 6. CDR1 and CDR2 (germline): SGDLS, YYNGEE. The CDR3 length is 15 residues. The CDR3 region has the DNA TGTGCCAGCAGCTCGGACAGGGGGCCTGGTCAGCCCCAGCATTTT. Its protein product is CASSSDRGPGQPQHF.

The rearrangement joins TRBV10-3 to TRBJ1-1; D possibly corresponds to TRBD1 (5 bases). Germline CDR1 reads ENHRY; CDR2 reads SYGVKD. V lost 4 bases to trimming and J lost 4 bases, with 13 bases between them. The CDR3 runs to 14 residues. The CDR3 here is CAISAEGPGTEAFF. CDR3 in DNA: TGTGCCATCAGTGCGGAGGGGCCGGGCACTGAAGCTTTCTTT.

The CDR3 protein is CASSEGRAHTDTQYF. The CDR3, as DNA: TGTGCCAGCAGTGAGGGCAGGGCCCACACAGATACGCAGTATTTT. J is TRBJ2-3 and V is TRBV2; possibly TRBD1 for D (5 bases). This CDR3 region has 15 residues. Per germline, CDR1 SNHLY and CDR2 FYNNEI. V was trimmed by 3 bases and J by 2 bases, leaving 12 bases between them.

The rearrangement links TRBV6-4 to TRBJ2-2, with D possibly TRBD1 on 6 matching bases. The germline V gene encodes CDR1 MRHNA and CDR2 SNTAGT. This CDR3 has 15 amino acids. V was clipped by 6 bases and J by 0 bases, with 11 bases between them. The DNA for the CDR3 is TGTGCCAGCAGCCCCGGACAGCCGAACACCGGGGAGCTGTTTTTT. Translation: CASSPGQPNTGELFF.

This chain connects TRBV30 to TRBJ1-5; D is undetermined. Trimming pared 1 base from V and 0 bases from J, leaving 4 bases between. Germline V gene lookup returns CDR1 GTSNPN and CDR2 SVGIG (reference sequence). The CDR3 has 13 residues. The CDR3: CAWSAGSNQPQHF. The CDR3 nucleotides are TGTGCCTGGAGTGCCGGTAGCAATCAGCCCCAGCATTTT.

The genes are TRBV27 and TRBJ1-6; D perhaps matches TRBD1 (6 bases). V was trimmed by 1 base and J by 0 bases, leaving 13 bases between them. Germline CDR1 is MNHEY and CDR2 is SMNVEV (reference sequence). The length of the CDR3 is 18 residues. CDR3 amino acids: CASSLLGGPGSYNSPLHF. Here the CDR3 DNA reads TGTGCCAGCAGTTTATTGGGGGGGCCGGGCTCCTATAATTCACCCCTCCACTTT.

The V call is TRBV7-2, the J call TRBJ2-1, with D maybe TRBD2 (5 bases). Germline V gene data show CDR1 as SGHTA and CDR2 as FQGNSA. The V end was cut by 9 bases, the J end by 1 base, with 13 bases between. There are 14 residues in the CDR3. The CDR3, as DNA: TGTGCCAGGTCCACCCCGGGGTCCTACAATGAGCAGTTCTTC. Translation gives CARSTPGSYNEQFF.

The chain joins TRBV10-1 to TRBJ2-1; 9 bases are a match to TRBD2. Germline loops: CDR1 WNHNN, CDR2 SYGVQD (reference sequence). The V segment lost 5 bases and the J segment 0 bases; nucleotides outside the gene matches: 5. CDR3 length equals 16 residues. Written as DNA, the CDR3 is TGCGCCAGCAGTAAGCTAGCGGGACCCTCCTACAATGAGCAGTTCTTC. Amino acids: CASSKLAGPSYNEQFF.

The chain recombines TRBV7-3 with TRBJ1-4, with unresolved D. Germline-derived CDR1 and CDR2 are SGHTA and FQGTGA. V lost 4 bases to trimming and J lost 7 bases, with 10 bases between them. The CDR3 sequence is 13 residues long. CDR3 in amino acids: CASSYRVGEKLFF. The CDR3 DNA follows: TGTGCCAGCAGCTATAGAGTCGGTGAAAAACTGTTTTTT.

This chain joins TRBV20-1 and TRBJ2-5; the match to TRBD2 covers 7 bases. Trimming removed 4 bases from V and 7 bases from J; junction bases left unmatched: 3. The CDR3 has 11 amino acids. Per the germline V gene, CDR1 is DFQATT and CDR2 is SNEGSKA (reference sequence). The CDR3 spells CSAKREVTQYF. The CDR3 nucleotides read TGCAGTGCTAAGCGGGAAGTGACCCAGTACTTC.

This chain uses TRBV10-3 with TRBJ1-1, with 9 bases matching TRBD1. CDR3 size: 15 residues. Germline V gene data show CDR1 as ENHRY and CDR2 as SYGVKD. Losses at the gene ends were 6 bases for V and 7 bases for J; bases not matched to a gene: 12. CDR3 DNA: TGTGCCATCAGGGGTCCGGGACAGGGATCTTTTGAAGCTTTCTTT. Protein product: CAIRGPGQGSFEAFF.

V and J are TRBV13 and TRBJ1-1, with 7 positions matching TRBD1. This CDR3 spans 16 amino acids. The germline gives CDR1 PRHDT, CDR2 FYEKMQ (reference sequence). Unmatched junction bases numbered 4, after V lost 0 bases and J lost 0 bases. This chain's CDR3 is CASSLGGGGMNTEAFF. CDR3 sequence (DNA): TGTGCCAGCAGCTTAGGTGGAGGGGGCATGAACACTGAAGCTTTCTTT. The full variable domain, with the rest looked up from reference TRBV13 and TRBJ1-1, is AAGVIQSPRHLIKEKRETATLKCYPIPRHDTVYWYQQGPGQDPQFLISFYEKMQSDKGSIPDRFSAQQFSDYHSELNMSSLELGDSALYFCASSLGGGGMNTEAFFGQGTRLTVV.

The V gene is TRBV3-1 (or the pseudogene TRBV3-2), the J gene TRBJ2-7; D unclear. The germline CDR1 and CDR2 sequences are LGHDT and YNNKEL (reference sequence). The V end was cut by 5 bases, the J end by 3 bases, with 17 bases between. This CDR3 is built from 15 residues. The CDR3 region is CASSTQVGPRYEQYF. CDR3 nucleotide sequence: TGTGCCAGCAGCACCCAGGTGGGTCCCCGCTACGAGCAGTACTTC.

V is TRBV7-8 and J is TRBJ2-7, with TRBD2 matching 8 bases. V gave up 0 bases and J gave up 2 bases; unmatched junction bases: 6. Germline V gene lookup returns CDR1 SGHVS and CDR2 FQNEAQ. The CDR3 extends over 16 amino acids. In DNA form, the CDR3 reads TGTGCCAGCAGCTTAGCGCTAGCGGGTATTACCTACGAGCAGTACTTC. This sequence encodes CASSLALAGITYEQYF.

The sample holds a few counts of this clone. The chain employs TRBV27 and TRBJ1-1, with D unclear. The CDR3 consists of 12 residues. CDR1 is MNHEY and CDR2 is SMNVEV in the germline V gene (reference sequence). V was clipped by 4 bases and J by 1 base, with 4 bases between them. CDR3 DNA sequence: TGTGCCAGCAGTTCGGGGAACACTGAAGCTTTCTTT. This translates into CASSSGNTEAFF.

DNA of the CDR3: TGCGCCAGCAATGGACTAGCGGGAGCGGGAGAGCAGTACTTC. It yields the protein CASNGLAGAGEQYF. The chain has TRBV5-1 and TRBJ2-7, with 13 bases fitting TRBD2. The germline gives CDR1 SGHRS, CDR2 YFSETQ. V trimming: 6 bases; J trimming: 7 bases; junction bases outside the gene matches: 7. The CDR3 extends over 14 amino acids. The whole variable domain, remainder taken from reference TRBV5-1 and TRBJ2-7, is KAGVTQTPRYLIKTRGQQVTLSCSPISGHRSVSWYQQTPGQGLQFLFEYFSETQRNKGNFPGRFSGRQFSNSRSEMNVSTLELGDSALYLCASNGLAGAGEQYFGPGTRLTVT.

This chain connects TRBV7-6 to TRBJ2-3; possible D gene TRBD1, 5 bases. CDR3 length: 14 amino acids. Trimming pared 2 bases from V and 4 bases from J, leaving 10 bases between. Looked up from germline, CDR1 is SGHVS and CDR2 is FNYEAQ. For the CDR3, the DNA is TGTGCCAGCAGCTTACAGGGTGGGGCAGATACGCAGTATTTT. It yields the protein CASSLQGGADTQYF. Combining the CDR3 with reference TRBV7-6 and TRBJ2-3 gives the whole variable domain GAGVSQSPRYKVTKRGQDVALRCDPISGHVSLYWYRQALGQGPEFLTYFNYEAQQDKSGLPNDRFSAERPEGSISTLTIQRTEQRDSAMYRCASSLQGGADTQYFGPGTRLTVL.

The rearrangement uses TRBV7-9 and TRBJ2-7; tentatively, D is TRBD2 (6 bases). Trimming shortened V by 5 bases and J by 5 bases, and 16 bases separated the two germline ends. Germline loops: CDR1 SEHNR, CDR2 FQNEAQ (reference sequence). The CDR3 sequence is 14 residues long. The CDR3: CASSPSGGSNEQYF. The CDR3 bases are TGTGCCAGCAGCCCGAGTGGGGGGTCCAACGAGCAGTACTTC.

The chain is built from TRBV6-5 and TRBJ1-6, with D maybe TRBD1 (6 bases). Trimming took off 1 base at V and 6 bases at J, with 10 bases between the two ends. This CDR3 comprises 15 residues. Germline V lookup: CDR1 MNHEY, CDR2 SVGAGI. The CDR3 loop is CASSYLQGSNSPLHF. In nucleotides, the CDR3 is TGTGCCAGCAGTTACTTACAGGGAAGTAATTCACCCCTCCACTTT.

V is TRBV2 and J is TRBJ1-2, with 7 bases fitting TRBD1. V lost 8 bases to trimming and J lost 2 bases; unmatched junction nucleotides: 5. This CDR3 has 13 amino acids. The germline CDR1 and CDR2 sequences are SNHLY and FYNNEI. This CDR3 reads CASGQTGNYGYTF. The CDR3 nucleotides are TGTGCCAGCGGACAGACAGGGAACTATGGCTACACCTTC. Using reference TRBV2 and TRBJ1-2 for the parts outside the CDR3, the full variable domain is EPEVTQTPSHQVTQMGQEVILRCVPISNHLYFYWYRQILGQKVEFLVSFYNNEISEKSEIFDDQFSVERPDGSNFTLKIRSTKLEDSAMYFCASGQTGNYGYTFGSGTRLTVV.

The chain uses TRBV2 and TRBJ2-2; 7 bases map to TRBD1. Trimming took 5 bases from V and 1 from J; bases not matched to a gene: 4. The germline V gene has CDR1 SNHLY and CDR2 FYNNEI. CDR3 length: 15 residues. As DNA, the CDR3 is TGTGCCAGCAGTCCTCGGGACAGGAACACCGGGGAGCTGTTTTTT. Translation: CASSPRDRNTGELFF.

This clone was recorded once. The CDR3 region is CASSQSTGGPTRGTGELFF. CDR3 in DNA: TGCGCCAGCAGTCAGTCGACAGGGGGCCCAACCCGGGGGACCGGGGAGCTGTTTTTT. The J gene is TRBJ2-2, the V gene TRBV23-1, with 10 bases aligning to TRBD1. TRBV23-1 is treated as an ORF (open reading frame) with a function not yet certain. The CDR3 covers 19 residues. J gave up 5 bases and V 3 bases, and 15 bases lay outside the gene matches.

V and J are TRBV7-9 and TRBJ1-1; the D is unclear. The ends were cut back, 1 base at V and 6 bases at J, with 15 bases in the middle. The CDR3 spans 15 residues. Germline loops: CDR1 SEHNR, CDR2 FQNEAQ (reference sequence). Here the CDR3 reads CASSLVLSPGAEAFF. The CDR3 region has the DNA TGTGCCAGCAGCTTAGTATTGTCCCCAGGCGCTGAAGCTTTCTTT.

This chain links TRBV5-1 with TRBJ2-7; no clear D gene. Trimming took 0 bases from V and 0 from J, leaving 10 bases between them. The CDR3 totals 15 residues. Germline values: CDR1 SGHRS, CDR2 YFSETQ. DNA for the CDR3: TGCGCCAGCAGCTTGGGCACATTCAGCTCCTACGAGCAGTACTTC. This translates into CASSLGTFSSYEQYF.

As regards this clone: The same CDR3 is also encoded by other DNA sequences in this sample. The chain couples TRBV15 to TRBJ2-5, with 10 nucleotides matching TRBD1. This CDR3 is built from 14 residues. V lost 3 bases, J lost 2 bases, and 0 bases stayed unmatched. Germline V gene sequence: CDR1 LNHNV, CDR2 YYDKDF (reference sequence). CDR3 protein: CATSRDRGQETQYF. Here the CDR3 DNA reads TGTGCCACCAGCAGGGACAGGGGGCAAGAGACCCAGTACTTC.

V and J are TRBV9 and TRBJ2-1; the match to TRBD2 covers 12 bases. V gave up 0 bases and J gave up 9 bases; unmatched junction bases: 10. CDR3 size: 17 residues. The V gene's germline CDR1 is SGDLS and CDR2 YYNGEE. CDR3 region: CASSVGGLAGGAGEQFF. The CDR3 nucleotides read TGTGCCAGCAGCGTAGGGGGTCTAGCGGGAGGGGCAGGTGAGCAGTTCTTC.

The rearrangement joins TRBV13 to TRBJ2-5; TRBD2 agrees at 8 bases. The V gene's germline CDR1 is PRHDT and CDR2 FYEKMQ (reference sequence). Germline trimming cut 4 bases from V and 1 base from J; bases unmatched to any gene: 11. This CDR3 spans 17 amino acids. The CDR3: CASSSREGRKVQETQYF. CDR3 nucleotide sequence: TGTGCCAGCAGCTCCCGGGAGGGCAGAAAGGTCCAAGAGACCCAGTACTTC.

This chain connects TRBV7-8 to TRBJ2-1; D may be TRBD1 (6 bases). Per germline, CDR1 SGHVS and CDR2 FQNEAQ. Deletions cut 9 bases from V and 4 bases from J, with 13 bases between. CDR3 size: 13 residues. CDR3 nucleotide sequence: TGTGCCAGTACCCGGGACAAATACAATGAGCAGTTCTTC. Protein: CASTRDKYNEQFF.

The chain combines TRBV3-1 (or the pseudogene TRBV3-2) with TRBJ2-2, with D unclear. With 4 bases removed from V and 6 bases from J, the gap between germline ends came to 6 bases. This CDR3 spans 12 amino acids. From germline, CDR1 is LGHDT and CDR2 YNNKEL (reference sequence). The CDR3 here is CASSRVAGELFF. The CDR3 region has the DNA TGTGCCAGCAGCCGCGTCGCCGGGGAGCTGTTTTTT.

The V gene is TRBV7-9, the J gene TRBJ1-1, with D unresolved. V gave up 3 bases and J gave up 1 base, with 9 bases separating them. CDR1 is SEHNR and CDR2 is FQNEAQ in the germline V gene (reference sequence). The CDR3 length is 14 residues. CDR3 loop: CASSLAQANTEAFF. In DNA, the CDR3 is TGTGCCAGCAGCTTGGCCCAGGCGAACACTGAAGCTTTCTTT.